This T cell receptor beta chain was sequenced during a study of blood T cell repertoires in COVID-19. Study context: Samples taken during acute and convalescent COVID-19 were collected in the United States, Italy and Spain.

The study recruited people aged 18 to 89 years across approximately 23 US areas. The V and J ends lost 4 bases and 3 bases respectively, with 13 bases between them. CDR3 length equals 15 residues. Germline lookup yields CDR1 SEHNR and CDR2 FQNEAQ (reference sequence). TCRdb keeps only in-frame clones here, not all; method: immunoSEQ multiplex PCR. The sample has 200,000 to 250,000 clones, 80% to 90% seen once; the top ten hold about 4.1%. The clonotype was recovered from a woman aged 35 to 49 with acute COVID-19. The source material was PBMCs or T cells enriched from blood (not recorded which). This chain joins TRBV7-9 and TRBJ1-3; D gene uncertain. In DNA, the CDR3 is TGTGCCAGCAGCTCCCTTAGTCTCTTTGGAAACACCATATATTTT. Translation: CASSSLSLFGNTIYF.